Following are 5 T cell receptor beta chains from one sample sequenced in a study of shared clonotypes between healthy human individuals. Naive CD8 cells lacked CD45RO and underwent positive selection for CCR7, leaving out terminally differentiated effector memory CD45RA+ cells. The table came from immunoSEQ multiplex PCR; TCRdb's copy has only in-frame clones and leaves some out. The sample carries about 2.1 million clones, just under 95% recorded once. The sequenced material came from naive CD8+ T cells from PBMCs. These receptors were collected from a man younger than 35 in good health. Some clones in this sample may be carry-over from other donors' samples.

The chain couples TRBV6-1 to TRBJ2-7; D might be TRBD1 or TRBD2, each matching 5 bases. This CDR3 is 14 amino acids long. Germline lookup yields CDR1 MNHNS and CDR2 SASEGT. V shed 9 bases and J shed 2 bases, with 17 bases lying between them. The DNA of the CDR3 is TGTGCCAGTTTCCTTGGGGACCTCCCCTACGAGCAGTACTTC. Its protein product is CASFLGDLPYEQYF.

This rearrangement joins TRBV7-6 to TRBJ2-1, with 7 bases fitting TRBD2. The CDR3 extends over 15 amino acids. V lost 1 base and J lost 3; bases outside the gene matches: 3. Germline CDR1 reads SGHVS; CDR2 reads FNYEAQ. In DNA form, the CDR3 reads TGTGCCAGCAGCTTAGAGCTAGCGGTCTACAATGAGCAGTTCTTC. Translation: CASSLELAVYNEQFF. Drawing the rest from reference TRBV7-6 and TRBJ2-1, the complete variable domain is GAGVSQSPRYKVTKRGQDVALRCDPISGHVSLYWYRQALGQGPEFLTYFNYEAQQDKSGLPNDRFSAERPEGSISTLTIQRTEQRDSAMYRCASSLELAVYNEQFFGPGTRLTVL.

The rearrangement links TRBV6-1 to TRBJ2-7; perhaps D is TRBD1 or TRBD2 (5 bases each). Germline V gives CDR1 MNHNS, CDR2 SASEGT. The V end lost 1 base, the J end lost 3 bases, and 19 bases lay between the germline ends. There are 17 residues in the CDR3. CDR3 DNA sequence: TGTGCCAGCAGTGAAGAGGCGATGGGGGACGGATACTACGAGCAGTACTTC. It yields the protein CASSEEAMGDGYYEQYF.

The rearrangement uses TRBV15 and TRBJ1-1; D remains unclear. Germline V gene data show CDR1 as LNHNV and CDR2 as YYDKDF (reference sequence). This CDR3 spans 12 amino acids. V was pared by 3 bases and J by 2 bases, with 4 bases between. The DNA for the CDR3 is TGTGCCACCAGCAGTGATAACACTGAAGCTTTCTTT. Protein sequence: CATSSDNTEAFF.

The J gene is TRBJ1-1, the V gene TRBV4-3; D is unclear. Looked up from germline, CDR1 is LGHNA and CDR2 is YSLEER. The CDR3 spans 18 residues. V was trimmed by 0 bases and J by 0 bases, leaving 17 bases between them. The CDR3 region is CASSQDSGRRSMNTEAFF. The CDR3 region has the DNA TGCGCCAGCAGCCAAGACTCAGGTCGACGGTCGATGAACACTGAAGCTTTCTTT.